These 3 T cell receptor beta chains came from one sample sequenced in a study of cytomegalovirus exposure and HLA in healthy donors. Data came from immunoSEQ multiplex PCR; TCRdb stores just in-frame clones and leaves some out. Found here are over 110,000 clones, 84% of them singletons; the top ten hold approximately 1.4%. Sequencing was carried out using PBMCs. These receptors all come from a woman aged 25 to 39 in good health and CMV-seronegative.

Turning to this clone: Other DNA sequences from this sample encode an identical CDR3 as well. Written as DNA, the CDR3 is TGTGCCAGCAGCCAAAACACCGGGGAGCTGTTTTTT. As protein: CASSQNTGELFF. The chain has TRBV11-3 and TRBJ2-2; no reliable D call. Germline V lookup: CDR1 SGHNT, CDR2 YENEEA. Between the trimmed V and J ends, which lost 5 bases and 2 bases, there was a span of 3 bases. The CDR3 consists of 12 residues.

The chain recombines TRBV10-3 with TRBJ2-1; 7 bases fit TRBD1. The CDR3 is 13 residues long. The V and J ends lost 6 bases and 6 bases, in that order; junction bases with no gene match: 5. From germline, CDR1 is ENHRY and CDR2 SYGVKD. The CDR3 sequence is CAIRPAGGNEQFF. CDR3 in DNA: TGTGCCATCAGGCCTGCAGGGGGCAATGAGCAGTTCTTC.

The chain links TRBV16 to TRBJ1-5, with D possibly matching TRBD1 (5 bases). CDR1 KGHSY and CDR2 FQNENV come from the germline V gene. CDR3 length equals 15 residues. V was pared by 2 bases and J by 4 bases, with 12 bases between. Here the CDR3 reads CASSQAGQTNQPQHF. CDR3 coding DNA: TGTGCCAGCAGCCAAGCAGGGCAGACGAATCAGCCCCAGCATTTT.